This T cell receptor (beta chain) was recorded in a study of shared clonotypes between healthy human individuals (TCRdb year 2020). Notes on the research overall: A few men and two women, aged 18 to 49 years, made up the cohort. For each donor, three plates each were used for CD4 naive and CD4 memory, two plates were used for CD8 naive, and one plate was used for CD8 memory. The study deeply sequenced blood TCR repertoires of roughly five healthy adults to estimate repertoire size and the extent of clonotype sharing between individuals. Libraries were prepared and TCR repertoires were sequenced by different laboratories using diverse techniques, in order to increase sequencing depth and limit assay-specific biases. Each donor's leukapheresis produced roughly between roughly 0.9 and 8.9 billion PBMCs. Overall study outcomes, separate from this receptor: Compared with non-shared clonotypes, clonotypes shared by all four sorted-subset donors had higher generation probabilities. Incomplete sequencing was indicated by rarefaction of sorted-subset datasets, despite the large sequencing depth. Sampling was restricted to blood, and TCR repertoires in tissue are likely to differ from TCR repertoires in blood. Estimated clonotype richness was generally larger for naive than for memory subsets. Across a handful of donors, 5% to 6% of naive CD4, around 3.5% of naive CD8, under 2.5% of memory CD4, and 0.4% to 0.45% of memory CD8 clonotypes were shared. Pairwise subsampling indicated that sequencing depth was expected to affect the degree of clonotype sharing among donors. The genetic and exposure-history diversity represented was limited by the small number of donors.

Worth noting for this clone: The antigen this receptor binds is unknown. Base quality data are lacking; no much larger clone is found one base away.

Healthy HIV-negative adults with no recently reported acute infections or vaccinations were included as donors. All donors were Caucasian adults living in Nashville, Tennessee, USA. CD4+ T cells were enriched through magnetic negative selection, after which naive cells were positively selected on CD45RA and the remaining negative fraction served as the memory subset. Blood was collected by leukapheresis, and PBMCs were isolated by Ficoll-Histopaque density gradient centrifugation and then cryopreserved in liquid nitrogen vapor phase. Analytical flow cytometry was used to check the purity and quantity of each magnetically sorted T cell population. Genomic DNA was isolated from each sorted fraction and quantified by UV absorbance on a Nanodrop 2000c. Using the deep immunoSEQ assay, TCR CDR3 regions were amplified from genomic DNA by multiplex PCR. Genomic DNA extracted from each cell subset was distributed evenly over all wells of several immunoSEQ 96-well plates, and each plate served as one replicate. For sorted subsets, approximately 0.2 ug of genomic DNA, equivalent to around 30,000 T cell genomes, went into each replicate PCR. Purified libraries were quantified with a Qubit 3.0 fluorometer, sized on a Bioanalyzer 2100, and re-quantified with the KAPA Library Quantification kit. Each immunoSEQ 96-well plate was sequenced on its own single-read 150-cycle Illumina NextSeq 550 flow cell. The authors' analysis ran thus. Because the immunoSEQ output included only junctional sequences and no quality scores, the filtering could not be the same as the filtering used for full-length reads. Sequences were annotated with PyIR, a Python wrapper for IgBLAST v1.9, and V/J genes and CDR3 were assigned using IMGT germline references. Reads were filtered out if the reads had weak V/J assignments (E-value above 1e-6), no CDR3, stop codons, out-of-frame junctions, or ambiguous translated residues. V3J clonotypes were defined as sequences sharing an identical inferred V gene, J gene, and CDR3 amino acid sequence. The percentage overlap between two repertoires was calculated by dividing the number of shared unique clonotypes by the size of the smaller repertoire. Three approaches were used to assess repertoire richness: RTK rarefaction, the Chao1 estimator, and Recon v2.1 estimates of unobserved clonotypes. Generation probabilities for all TCRbeta clonotypes obtained by the gDNA method from a few donors were computed using OLGA. Drawn from immuneACCESS, this table holds only the in-frame rearrangements with V and J called that TCRdb kept. Clones are partly lost; checked studies trace under half to an unresolved V gene and leave the rest unexplained. V and J calls and clone size are given by that table; D and trimming were obtained from the DNA. Within this sample are about 1.5 million clones, with roughly 97% of them counted one time only. The ten largest account for over 1% of the sample.

The source is a man aged 25-45 years in good health. The material sequenced was naive CD4+ T cells sorted from blood. The cell subset or site tag for this specimen amounts to: CD45RA+ positively selected.

The CDR3 has the sequence CASSVGGTGELFF. The nucleotide sequence reads as follows: TGCGCCAGCAGTGTCGGGGGCACCGGGGAGCTGTTTTTT. This chain joins TRBV10-2 to TRBJ2-2; a tentative D match to TRBD2 spans 6 bases. The cysteine opens and the phenylalanine closes a CDR3 of 13 amino acids. Only the CDR3 DNA is retained, 39 bases long and in frame from the first base. The germline V gene specifies WSHSY as CDR1 and SAAADI as CDR2. V sheds 4 bases and J sheds 4 bases, leaving 7 bases between their ends.